This T cell receptor beta chain was recovered during a study of cytomegalovirus exposure and HLA in healthy donors. In regard to this clone: Its cognate antigen is unknown.

When sampled, the donors appeared nominally healthy, though they likely had unrecorded immune exposures. 13 Jbeta primers and 60 Vbeta primers were used for the PCR. Method: immunoSEQ multiplex PCR; TCRdb's copy keeps in-frame clones and lacks some. The sample holds roughly 160,000 clones, more than 60% seen once. Notes on the study in general: It is likely that the observed cluster of highly shared sequence variants was a sequencing artifact. Researchers catalogued under 200 TCR beta chains as cytomegalovirus-associated. In an earlier analysis, about 90% or about 30%: the productive usage of most TCR beta V segments.

J was trimmed by 3 bases and V by 5 bases; bases with no gene match: 13. Germline lookup yields CDR1 SGHAT and CDR2 FQNNGV. CDR3 length equals 18 residues. The sequence came from a woman aged 40 to 50 in good health and CMV-seropositive. This rearrangement joins TRBV11-2 to TRBJ2-2; 9 positions agree with TRBD2. Sequenced input: PBMCs. CDR3 region: CASSRGLAFSPDTGELFF. In DNA, the CDR3 is TGTGCCAGCAGCCGGGGACTAGCCTTCTCCCCGGACACCGGGGAGCTGTTTTTT.